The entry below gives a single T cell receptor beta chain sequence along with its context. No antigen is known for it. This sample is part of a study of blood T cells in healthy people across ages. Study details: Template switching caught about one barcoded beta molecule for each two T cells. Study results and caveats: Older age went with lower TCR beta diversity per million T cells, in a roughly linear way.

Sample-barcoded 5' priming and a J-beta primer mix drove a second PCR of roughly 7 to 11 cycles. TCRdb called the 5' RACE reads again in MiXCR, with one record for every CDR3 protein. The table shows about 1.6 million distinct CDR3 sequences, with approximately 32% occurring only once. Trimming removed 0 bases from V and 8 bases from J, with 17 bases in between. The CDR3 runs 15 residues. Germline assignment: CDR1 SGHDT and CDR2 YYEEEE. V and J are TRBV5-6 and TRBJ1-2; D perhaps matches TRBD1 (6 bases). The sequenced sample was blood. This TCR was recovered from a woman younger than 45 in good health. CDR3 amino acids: CASSLDLTGFRGYTF. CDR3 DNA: TGTGCCAGCAGCTTGGACTTAACAGGGTTTCGGGGCTACACCTTC.